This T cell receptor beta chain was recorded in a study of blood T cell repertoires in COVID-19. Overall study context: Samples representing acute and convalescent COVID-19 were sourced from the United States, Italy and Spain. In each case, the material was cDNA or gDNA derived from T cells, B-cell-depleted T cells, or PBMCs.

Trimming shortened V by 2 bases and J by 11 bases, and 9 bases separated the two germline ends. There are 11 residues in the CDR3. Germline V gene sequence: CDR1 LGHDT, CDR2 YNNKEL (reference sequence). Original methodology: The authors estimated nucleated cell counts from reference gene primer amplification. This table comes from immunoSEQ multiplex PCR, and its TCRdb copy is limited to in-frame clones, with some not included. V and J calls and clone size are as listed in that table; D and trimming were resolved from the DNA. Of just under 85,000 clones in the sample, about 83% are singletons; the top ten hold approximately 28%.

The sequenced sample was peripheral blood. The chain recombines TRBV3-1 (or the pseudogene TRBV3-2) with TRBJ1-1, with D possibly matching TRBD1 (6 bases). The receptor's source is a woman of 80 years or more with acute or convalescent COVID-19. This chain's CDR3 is CASSQQGLAFF. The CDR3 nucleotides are TGTGCCAGCAGCCAACAGGGGTTGGCTTTCTTT.